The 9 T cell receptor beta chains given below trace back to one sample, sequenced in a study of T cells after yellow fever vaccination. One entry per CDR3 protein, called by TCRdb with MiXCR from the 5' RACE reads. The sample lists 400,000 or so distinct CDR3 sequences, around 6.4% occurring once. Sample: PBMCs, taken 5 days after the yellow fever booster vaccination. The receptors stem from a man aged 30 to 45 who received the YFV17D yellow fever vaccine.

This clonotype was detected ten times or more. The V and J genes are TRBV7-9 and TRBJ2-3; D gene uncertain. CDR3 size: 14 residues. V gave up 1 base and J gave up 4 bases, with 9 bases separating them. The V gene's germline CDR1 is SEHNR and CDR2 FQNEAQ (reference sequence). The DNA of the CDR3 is TGTGCCAGCAGCTTAGAAGGGTCCGCAGATACGCAGTATTTT. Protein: CASSLEGSADTQYF.

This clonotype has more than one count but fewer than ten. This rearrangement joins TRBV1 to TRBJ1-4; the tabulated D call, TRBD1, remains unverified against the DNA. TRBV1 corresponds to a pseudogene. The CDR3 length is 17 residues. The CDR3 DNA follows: TGCACCAGCAGCCCTCCGGGACAGGGGGCCCGAAATGAAAAACTGTTTTTT. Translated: CTSSPPGQGARNEKLFF.

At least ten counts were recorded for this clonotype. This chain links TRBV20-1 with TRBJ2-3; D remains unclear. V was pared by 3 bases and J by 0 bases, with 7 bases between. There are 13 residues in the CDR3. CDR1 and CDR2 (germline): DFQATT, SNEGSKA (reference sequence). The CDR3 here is CSARAASTDTQYF. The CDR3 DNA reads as TGCAGTGCTAGGGCCGCTAGCACAGATACGCAGTATTTT.

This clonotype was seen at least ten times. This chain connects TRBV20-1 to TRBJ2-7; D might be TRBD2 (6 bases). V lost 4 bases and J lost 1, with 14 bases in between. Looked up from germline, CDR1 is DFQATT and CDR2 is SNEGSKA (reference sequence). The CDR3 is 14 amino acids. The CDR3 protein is CSAKDGSTSYEQYF. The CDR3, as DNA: TGCAGTGCTAAGGACGGGAGCACTTCCTACGAGCAGTACTTC.

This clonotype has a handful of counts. The CDR3 sequence is CASSFLTSGSYEQYF. CDR3 nucleotides: TGTGCCAGCAGCTTCCTGACTAGCGGTTCCTACGAGCAGTACTTC. The chain links TRBV5-4 to TRBJ2-7; 9 bases are a match to TRBD2. The germline CDR1 and CDR2 sequences are SGHNT and YYREEE (reference sequence). Trimming at V came to 2 bases and at J to 1 base, leaving 4 bases not matched to a gene. This CDR3 is 15 amino acids long.

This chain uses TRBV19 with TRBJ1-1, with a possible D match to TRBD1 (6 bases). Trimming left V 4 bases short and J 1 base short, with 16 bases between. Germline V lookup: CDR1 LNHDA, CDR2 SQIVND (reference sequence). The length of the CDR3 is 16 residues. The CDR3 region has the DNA TGTGCCAGTAGTACACAGGGTACTCTTCGGAACACTGAAGCTTTCTTT. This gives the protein CASSTQGTLRNTEAFF. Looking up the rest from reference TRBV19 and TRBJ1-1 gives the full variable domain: DGGITQSPKYLFRKEGQNVTLSCEQNLNHDAMYWYRQDPGQGLRLIYYSQIVNDFQKGDIAEGYSVSREKKESFPLTVTSAQKNPTAFYLCASSTQGTLRNTEAFFGQGTRLTVV.

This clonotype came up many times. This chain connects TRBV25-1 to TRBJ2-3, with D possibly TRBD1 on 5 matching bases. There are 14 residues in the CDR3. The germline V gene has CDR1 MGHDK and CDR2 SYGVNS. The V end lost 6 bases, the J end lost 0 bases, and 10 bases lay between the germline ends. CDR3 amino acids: CASRGHYSTDTQYF. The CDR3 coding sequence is TGTGCCAGCAGAGGACATTATAGCACAGATACGCAGTATTTT.

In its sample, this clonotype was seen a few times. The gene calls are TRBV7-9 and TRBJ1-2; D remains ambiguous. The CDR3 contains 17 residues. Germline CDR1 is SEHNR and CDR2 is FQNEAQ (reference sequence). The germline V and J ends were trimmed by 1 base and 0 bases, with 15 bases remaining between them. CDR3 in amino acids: CASSLGAGFTTNYGYTF. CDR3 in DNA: TGTGCCAGCAGCTTAGGGGCAGGATTTACAACTAACTATGGCTACACCTTC.

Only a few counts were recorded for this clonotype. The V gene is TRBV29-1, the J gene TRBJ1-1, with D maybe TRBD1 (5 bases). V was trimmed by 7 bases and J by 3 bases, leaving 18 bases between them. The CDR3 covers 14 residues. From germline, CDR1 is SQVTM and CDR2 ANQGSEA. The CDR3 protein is CSGARGMGYTEAFF. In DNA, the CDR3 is TGCAGCGGAGCACGGGGGATGGGTTACACTGAAGCTTTCTTT.